The clone carrying this T cell receptor (beta chain) has more than one count but fewer than ten. Its antigen remains unknown. The data originate from a study of early T cells in non-severe SARS-CoV-2 infection. Individual cDNA molecules were tagged with unique molecular identifiers. TCRdb fed the 5' RACE reads into MiXCR, producing one record per CDR3 protein. The data contain about 60,000 distinct CDR3 sequences, roughly 5.9% of them seen just once; the ten biggest clones take up 6% to 7%. Broader study findings: The VDJdb matching leaned toward anti-spike CD8 responses and overlooked private and CD4 specificities.

Source material: whole blood. This TCR came from an adult who was a healthcare worker with PCR-confirmed SARS-CoV-2 infection or an uninfected control (not recorded which).

For the CDR3, the DNA is TGCGCCAGCGGAGAGCCCGCAGATACGCAGTATTTT. The encoded protein is CASGEPADTQYF. The V call is TRBV5-1, the J call TRBJ2-3, with D unclear. The CDR3 runs to 12 residues. With 7 bases removed from V and 4 bases from J, the gap between germline ends came to 10 bases. Germline V gene data show CDR1 as SGHRS and CDR2 as YFSETQ.